This TCR beta chain stems from a study of read filtering for tumor transcriptome and immune sequencing. Turning to the study itself: Mean patient age was approximately 66 years, range roughly 40 to 80; approximately 18 male, more than 11 female.

Per the germline V gene, CDR1 is MNHEY and CDR2 is SVGAGI. The germline V and J ends were trimmed by 6 bases and 3 bases, with 11 bases remaining between them. The CDR3 is 13 amino acids. General study points: About 81.9% of IR-seq clonotypes had one read, totaling approximately 3.3% of reads; RNA-seq: 74.6% and 44.6%. Even smaller IR-seq throughput identified most shared clonotypes.

From roughly 390 ng of RNA, a library with molecular barcoded alpha/delta and beta/gamma adaptors was made. TCRdb fed the reads into MiXCR, producing one record per CDR3 protein. Here the sample spans about 62,000 distinct CDR3 sequences, 15% to 20% being singletons. At the time of active disease, bone marrow was collected from every patient. This clonotype appeared many times. The antigen is undetermined. The receptor's source is a donor aged 40 or over with multiple myeloma. The chain joins TRBV6-5 to TRBJ2-5; D unresolved. Specimen: a population of CD138-negative cells sorted from bone marrow. CDR3 sequence: CASSRRTKETQYF. In DNA form, the CDR3 reads TGTGCCAGCAGCCGACGGACCAAAGAGACCCAGTACTTC.